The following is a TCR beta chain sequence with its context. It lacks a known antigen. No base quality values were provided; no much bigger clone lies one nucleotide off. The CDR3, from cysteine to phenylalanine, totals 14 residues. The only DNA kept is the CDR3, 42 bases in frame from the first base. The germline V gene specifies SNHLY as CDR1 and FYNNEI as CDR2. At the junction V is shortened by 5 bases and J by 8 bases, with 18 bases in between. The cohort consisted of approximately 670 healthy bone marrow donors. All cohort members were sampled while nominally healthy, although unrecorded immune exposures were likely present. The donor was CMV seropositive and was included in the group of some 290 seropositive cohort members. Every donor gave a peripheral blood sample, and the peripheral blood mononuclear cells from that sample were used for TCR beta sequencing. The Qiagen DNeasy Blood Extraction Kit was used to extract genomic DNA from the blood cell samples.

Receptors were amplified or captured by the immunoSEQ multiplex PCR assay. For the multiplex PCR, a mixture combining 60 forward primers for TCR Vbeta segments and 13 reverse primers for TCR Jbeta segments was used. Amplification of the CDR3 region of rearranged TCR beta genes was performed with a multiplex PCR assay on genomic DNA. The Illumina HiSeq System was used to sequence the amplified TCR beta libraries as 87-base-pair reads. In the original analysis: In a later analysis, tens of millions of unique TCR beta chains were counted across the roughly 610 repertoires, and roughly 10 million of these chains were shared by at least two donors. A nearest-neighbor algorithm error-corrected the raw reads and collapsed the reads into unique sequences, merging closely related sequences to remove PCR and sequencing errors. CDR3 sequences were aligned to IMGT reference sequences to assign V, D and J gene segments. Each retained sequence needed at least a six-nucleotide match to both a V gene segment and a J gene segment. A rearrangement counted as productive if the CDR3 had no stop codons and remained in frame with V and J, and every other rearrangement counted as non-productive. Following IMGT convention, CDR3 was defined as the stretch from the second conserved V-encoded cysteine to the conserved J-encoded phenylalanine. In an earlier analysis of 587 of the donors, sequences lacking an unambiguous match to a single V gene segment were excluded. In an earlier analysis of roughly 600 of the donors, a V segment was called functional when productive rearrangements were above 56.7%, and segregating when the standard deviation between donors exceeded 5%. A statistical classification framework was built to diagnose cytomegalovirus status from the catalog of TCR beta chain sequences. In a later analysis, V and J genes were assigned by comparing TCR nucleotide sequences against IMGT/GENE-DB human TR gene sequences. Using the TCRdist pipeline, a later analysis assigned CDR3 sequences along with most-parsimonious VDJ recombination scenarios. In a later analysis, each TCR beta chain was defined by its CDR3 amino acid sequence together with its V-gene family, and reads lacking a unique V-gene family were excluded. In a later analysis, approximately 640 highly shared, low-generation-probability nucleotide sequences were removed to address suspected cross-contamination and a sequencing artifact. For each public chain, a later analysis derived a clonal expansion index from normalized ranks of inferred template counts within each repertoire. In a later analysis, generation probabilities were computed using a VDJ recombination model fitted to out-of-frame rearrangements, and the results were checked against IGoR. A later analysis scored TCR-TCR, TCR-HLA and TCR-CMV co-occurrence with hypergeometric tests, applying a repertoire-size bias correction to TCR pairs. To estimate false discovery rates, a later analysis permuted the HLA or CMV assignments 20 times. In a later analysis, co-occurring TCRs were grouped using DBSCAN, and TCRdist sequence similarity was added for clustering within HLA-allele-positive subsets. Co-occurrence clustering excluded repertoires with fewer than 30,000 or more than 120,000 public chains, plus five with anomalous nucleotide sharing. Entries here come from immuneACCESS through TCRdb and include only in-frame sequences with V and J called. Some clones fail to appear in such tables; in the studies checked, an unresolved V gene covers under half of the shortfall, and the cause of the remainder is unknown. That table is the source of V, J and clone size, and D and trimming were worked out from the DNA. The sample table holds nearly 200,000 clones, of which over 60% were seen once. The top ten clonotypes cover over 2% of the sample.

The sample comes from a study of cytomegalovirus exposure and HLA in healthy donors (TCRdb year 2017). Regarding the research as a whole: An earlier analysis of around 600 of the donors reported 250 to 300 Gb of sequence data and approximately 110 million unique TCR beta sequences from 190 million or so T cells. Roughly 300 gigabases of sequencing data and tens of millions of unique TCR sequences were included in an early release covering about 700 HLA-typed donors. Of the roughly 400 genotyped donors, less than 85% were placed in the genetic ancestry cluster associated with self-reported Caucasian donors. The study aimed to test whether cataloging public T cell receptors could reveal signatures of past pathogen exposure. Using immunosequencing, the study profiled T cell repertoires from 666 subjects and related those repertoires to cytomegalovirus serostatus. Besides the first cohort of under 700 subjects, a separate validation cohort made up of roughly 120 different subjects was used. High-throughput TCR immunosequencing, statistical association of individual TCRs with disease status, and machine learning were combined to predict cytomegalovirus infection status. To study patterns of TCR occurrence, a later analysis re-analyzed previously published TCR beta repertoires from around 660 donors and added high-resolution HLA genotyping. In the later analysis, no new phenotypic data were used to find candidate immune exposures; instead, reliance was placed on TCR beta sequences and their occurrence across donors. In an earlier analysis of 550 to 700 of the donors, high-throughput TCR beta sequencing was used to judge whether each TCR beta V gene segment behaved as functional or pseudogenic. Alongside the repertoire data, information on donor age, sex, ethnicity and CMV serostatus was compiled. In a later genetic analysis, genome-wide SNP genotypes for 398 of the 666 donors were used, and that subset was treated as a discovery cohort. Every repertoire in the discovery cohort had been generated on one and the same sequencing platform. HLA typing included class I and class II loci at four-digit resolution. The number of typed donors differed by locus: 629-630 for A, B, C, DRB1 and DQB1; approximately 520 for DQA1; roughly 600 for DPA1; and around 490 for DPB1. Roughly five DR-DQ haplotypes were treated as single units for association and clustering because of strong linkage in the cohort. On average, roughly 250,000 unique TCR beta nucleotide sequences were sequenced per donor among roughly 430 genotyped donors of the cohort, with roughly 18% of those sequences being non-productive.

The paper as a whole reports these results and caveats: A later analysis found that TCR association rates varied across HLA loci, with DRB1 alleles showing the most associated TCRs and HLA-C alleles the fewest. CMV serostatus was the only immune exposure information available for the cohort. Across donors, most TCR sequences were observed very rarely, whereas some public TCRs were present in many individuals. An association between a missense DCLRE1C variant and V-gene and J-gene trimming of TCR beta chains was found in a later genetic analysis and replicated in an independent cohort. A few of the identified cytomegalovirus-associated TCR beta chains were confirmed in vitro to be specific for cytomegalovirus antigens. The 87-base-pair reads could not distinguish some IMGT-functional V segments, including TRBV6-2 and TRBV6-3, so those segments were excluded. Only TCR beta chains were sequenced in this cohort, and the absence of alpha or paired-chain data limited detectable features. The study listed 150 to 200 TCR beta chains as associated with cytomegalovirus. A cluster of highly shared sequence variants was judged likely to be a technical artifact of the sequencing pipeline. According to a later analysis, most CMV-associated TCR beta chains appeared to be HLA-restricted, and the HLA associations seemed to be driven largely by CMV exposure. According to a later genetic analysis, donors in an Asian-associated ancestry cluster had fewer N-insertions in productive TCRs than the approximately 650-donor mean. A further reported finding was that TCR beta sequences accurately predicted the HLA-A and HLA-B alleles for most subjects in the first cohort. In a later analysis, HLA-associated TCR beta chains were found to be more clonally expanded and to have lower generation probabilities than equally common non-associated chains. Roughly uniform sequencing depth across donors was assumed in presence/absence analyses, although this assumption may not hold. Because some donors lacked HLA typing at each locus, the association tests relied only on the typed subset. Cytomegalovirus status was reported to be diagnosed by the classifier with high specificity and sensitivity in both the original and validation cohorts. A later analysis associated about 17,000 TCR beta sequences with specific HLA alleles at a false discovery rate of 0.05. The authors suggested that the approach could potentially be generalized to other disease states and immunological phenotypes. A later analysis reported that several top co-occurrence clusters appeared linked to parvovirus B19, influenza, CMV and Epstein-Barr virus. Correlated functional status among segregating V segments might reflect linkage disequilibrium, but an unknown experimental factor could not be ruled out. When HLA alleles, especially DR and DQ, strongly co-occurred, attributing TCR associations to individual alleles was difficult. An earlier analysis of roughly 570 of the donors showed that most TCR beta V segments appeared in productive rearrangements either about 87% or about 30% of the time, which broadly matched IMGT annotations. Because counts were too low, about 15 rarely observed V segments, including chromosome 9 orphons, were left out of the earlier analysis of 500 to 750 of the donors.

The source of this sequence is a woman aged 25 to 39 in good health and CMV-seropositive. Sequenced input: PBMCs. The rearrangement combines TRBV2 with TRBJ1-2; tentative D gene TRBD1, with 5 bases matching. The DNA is TGTGCCAGCAGTTCAGGGTCCCCGGGGGTAGGCTACACCTTC. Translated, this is CASSSGSPGVGYTF.